These T cell receptor beta chains were read from a single sample in a study of blood T cell repertoires in COVID-19. The repertoire was sequenced with immunoSEQ multiplex PCR; TCRdb's copy has only in-frame clones and lacks some. The sample records under 200,000 clones, more than 65% being singletons. Sequencing was performed on peripheral blood. These TCRs come from a man between 65 and 79 years old with active or convalescent COVID-19. The CDR3 runs from the conserved cysteine through the conserved F or W. D genes are given only for firm matches. Some rows have no size entry. The others give once, few or many, or a class for an expanded clone.

len	v_gene	j_gene	abundance	d_gene	CDR3nt	CDR3aa
14	TRBV7-2	TRBJ1-2	.	.	TGTGCCAGCAGCCCCCTGCGGGGGGCGCAGGGCTACACCTTC	CASSPLRGAQGYTF
15	TRBV28	TRBJ2-7	.	TRBD2	TGTGCCAGCAGTCGCCGGACTAGCGGGAGTCGCGAGCAGTACTTC	CASSRRTSGSREQYF
15	TRBV9	TRBJ2-1	.	TRBD2	TGTGCCAGCAGCGCCCGGCTAGCGGGGGGGAATGAGCAGTTCTTC	CASSARLAGGNEQFF
15	TRBV4-3	TRBJ2-1	once	.	TGCGCCAGCAGCCAAGATCGCGGCTGGCACAATGAGCAGTTCTTC	CASSQDRGWHNEQFF
16	TRBV23-1	TRBJ1-4	.	.	TGCGCCAGCAGTCAACAGGGGATACGGCCTGGTGAAAAACTGTTTTTT	CASSQQGIRPGEKLFF
14	TRBV6-6	TRBJ2-2	.	.	TGTGCCAGCACCGGCCGGGGGAACACCGGGGAGCTGTTTTTT	CASTGRGNTGELFF
13	TRBV5-1	TRBJ2-1	few	.	TGCGCCAGCAGCTTGGTTTATTACAATGAGCAGTTCTTC	CASSLVYYNEQFF
16	TRBV3-1/TRBV3-2	TRBJ2-7	.	TRBD1	TGTGCCAGCAGCCAAGATATGAGACAGGGGTTTAGTGAGCAGTACTTC	CASSQDMRQGFSEQYF
15	TRBV7-2	TRBJ1-1	.	.	TGTGCCAGCAGCTCAAAGACAGGCGTGAACACTGAAGCTTTCTTT	CASSSKTGVNTEAFF
15	TRBV6-5	TRBJ2-1	.	.	TGTGCCAGCGGTAAGAGCGCCCAGAGGTACAATGAGCAGTTCTTC	CASGKSAQRYNEQFF
13	TRBV7-9	TRBJ1-2	.	.	TGTGCCAGCAGCTTAGCGGGGGGCTATGGCTACACCTTC	CASSLAGGYGYTF